The TCR beta chain under discussion was sequenced for a study of cytomegalovirus exposure and HLA in healthy donors. Findings of the study overall: Reportedly, a later analysis found an Asian-associated ancestry cluster had fewer N-insertions than the roughly 630-donor mean.

This clone was counted only a few times. Its antigen remains unidentified. PCR used 60 Vbeta primers and 13 Jbeta primers. The method was immunoSEQ multiplex PCR; TCRdb's version includes in-frame clones alone and lacks a portion of them. The sample shows 130,000 to 150,000 clones, roughly 10% of them seen only once. From germline, CDR1 is MGHRA and CDR2 YSYEKL. The CDR3 loop spans 16 amino acids. With 1 base clipped from V and 7 bases from J, the junction kept 11 bases outside the gene matches. The chain carries TRBV4-1 and TRBJ2-5; TRBD2 matches 8 bases. The TCR sequence derives from a male donor in good health and CMV-seronegative. Material: PBMCs. The CDR3 reads CASSQAVSERERTQYF. The CDR3 nucleotides are TGCGCCAGCAGCCAAGCGGTCAGCGAGCGGGAGAGGACCCAGTACTTC.